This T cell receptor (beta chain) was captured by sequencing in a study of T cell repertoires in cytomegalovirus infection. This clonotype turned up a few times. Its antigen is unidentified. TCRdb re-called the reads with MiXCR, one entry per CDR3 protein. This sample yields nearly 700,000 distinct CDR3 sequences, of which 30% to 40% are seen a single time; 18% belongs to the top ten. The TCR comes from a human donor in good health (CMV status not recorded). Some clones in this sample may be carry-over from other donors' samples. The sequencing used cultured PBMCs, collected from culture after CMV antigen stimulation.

CDR3 sequence reads: CASRPLDRGDNYNEQFF. The CDR3 nucleotides read TGTGCCAGTAGGCCCCTCGACAGGGGGGATAACTACAATGAGCAGTTCTTC. This chain uses TRBV19 with TRBJ2-1; 9 nucleotides agree with TRBD1. This CDR3 is 17 amino acids long. V shed 6 bases and J 3 bases; nucleotides not matched to a gene: 12. Per the germline V gene, CDR1 is LNHDA and CDR2 is SQIVND (reference sequence).